This record covers a single T cell receptor beta chain. While infection was still active, Seattle patients were enrolled and then followed longitudinally. These data belong to a study of blood T cell repertoires in COVID-19. Study-level information: Italy, Spain and the United States were the sources of the convalescent and acute COVID-19 samples. Sample material is recorded as cDNA or gDNA derived from T cells, B-cell-depleted T cells, or PBMCs.

The authors' processing: From reference gene primer amplification, estimates of nucleated cell counts were derived. Repertoires were generated with immunoSEQ multiplex PCR, while TCRdb's copy carries only in-frame clones and drops some. V, J and clone size are taken as reported in that table, and D and trimming were inferred from the DNA itself. The table includes about 82,000 clones, 78% detected once. The germline V gene encodes CDR1 SNHLY and CDR2 FYNNEI. Trimming stripped 0 bases from V and 6 bases from J, with 12 bases between. This CDR3 spans 15 amino acids. Sequencing was carried out using peripheral blood. The chain employs TRBV2 and TRBJ2-1, with a possible D match to TRBD1 (6 bases). The sequence came from a man aged 55-75 years with COVID-19, enrolled during active disease. CDR3 coding DNA: TGTGCCAGCAGTGAAGCGATGGGGGCTCTCAATGAGCAGTTCTTC. It translates to CASSEAMGALNEQFF.